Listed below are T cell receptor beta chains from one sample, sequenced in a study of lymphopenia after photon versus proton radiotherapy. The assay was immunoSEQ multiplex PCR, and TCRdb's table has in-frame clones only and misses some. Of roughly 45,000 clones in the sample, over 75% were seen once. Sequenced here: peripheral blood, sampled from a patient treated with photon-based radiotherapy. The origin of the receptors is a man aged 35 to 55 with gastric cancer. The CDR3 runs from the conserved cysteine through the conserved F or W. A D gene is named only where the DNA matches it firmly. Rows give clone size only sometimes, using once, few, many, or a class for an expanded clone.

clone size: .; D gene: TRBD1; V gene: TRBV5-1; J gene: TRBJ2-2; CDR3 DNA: TGCGCCAGCACTTTGACAGGGTCGGTTCGCACCGGGGAGCTGTTTTTT; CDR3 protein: CASTLTGSVRTGELFF
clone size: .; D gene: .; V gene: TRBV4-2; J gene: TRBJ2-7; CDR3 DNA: TGTGCCAGCAGCCAAGTGCATGGGCAGTACGAGCAGTACTTC; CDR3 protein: CASSQVHGQYEQYF
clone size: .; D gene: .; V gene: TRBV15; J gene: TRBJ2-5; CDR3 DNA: TGTGCCACCAGCAGAGGTCAGGCAGAGACCCAGTACTTC; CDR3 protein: CATSRGQAETQYF
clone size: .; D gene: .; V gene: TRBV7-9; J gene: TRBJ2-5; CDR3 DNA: TGTGCCAGCAGCTTAGATGCGACGGGGATCCAAGAGACCCAGTACTTC; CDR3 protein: CASSLDATGIQETQYF
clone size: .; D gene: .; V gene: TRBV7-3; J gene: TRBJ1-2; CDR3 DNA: TGTGCCAGCAGCTTAGACATTTTTGGTGGCTACACCTTC; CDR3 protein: CASSLDIFGGYTF
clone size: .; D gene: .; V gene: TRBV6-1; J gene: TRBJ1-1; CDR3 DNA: TGTGCCACCCATAGGGAACGTAACCGTAGCGAAGCTTTCTTT; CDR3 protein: CATHRERNRSEAFF
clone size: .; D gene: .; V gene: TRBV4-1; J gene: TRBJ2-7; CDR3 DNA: TGCGCCAGCAGCCACCCTCCCCCCGGCTACGAGCAGTACTTC; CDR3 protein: CASSHPPPGYEQYF
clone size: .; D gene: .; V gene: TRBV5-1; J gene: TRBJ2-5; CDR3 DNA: TGCGCCAGCAGCCGCGCGGCTAGAGAGACCCAGTACTTC; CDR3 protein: CASSRAARETQYF
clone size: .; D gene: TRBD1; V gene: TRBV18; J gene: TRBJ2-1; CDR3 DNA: TGTGCCAGCTCAACCCGGGACAGGGATTTTCGCTACAATGAGCAGTTCTTC; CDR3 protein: CASSTRDRDFRYNEQFF
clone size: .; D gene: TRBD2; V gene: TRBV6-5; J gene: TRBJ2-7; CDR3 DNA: TGTGCCAGCAGTAACGGACTAGCGGGGACCTACGAGCAGTACTTC; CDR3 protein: CASSNGLAGTYEQYF
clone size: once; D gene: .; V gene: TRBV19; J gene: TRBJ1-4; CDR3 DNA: TGTGCCAGTACCCCGGGGGCAACTAATGAAAAACTGTTTTTT; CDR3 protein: CASTPGATNEKLFF
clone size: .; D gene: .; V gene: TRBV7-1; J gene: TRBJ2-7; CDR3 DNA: TGTGCCAGCAGCCTCCGGGACGGAATCTACGAGCAGTACTTC; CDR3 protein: CASSLRDGIYEQYF
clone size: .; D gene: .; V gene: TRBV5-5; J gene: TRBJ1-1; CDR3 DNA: TGTGCCAGCAGCACGGTTGTCTCCCTAAGGGACACTGAAGCTTTCTTT; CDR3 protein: CASSTVVSLRDTEAFF
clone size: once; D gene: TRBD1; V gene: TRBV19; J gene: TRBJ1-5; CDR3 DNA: TGTGCCAGTGTAGACTCCGGGACAGGGGTTAATCAGCCCCAGCATTTT; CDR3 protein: CASVDSGTGVNQPQHF
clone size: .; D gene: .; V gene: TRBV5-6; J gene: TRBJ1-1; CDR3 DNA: TGTGCCAGCAGCCCGGTGGGGAACACTGAAGCTTTCTTT; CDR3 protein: CASSPVGNTEAFF
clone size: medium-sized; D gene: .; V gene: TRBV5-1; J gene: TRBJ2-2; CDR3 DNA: TGCGCCAGCAGCTTGGGGGCCCTAGGGGAGCTGTTTTTT; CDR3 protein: CASSLGALGELFF
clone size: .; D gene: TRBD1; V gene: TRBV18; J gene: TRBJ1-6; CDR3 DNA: TGTGCCAGCTCAGGAGGGGGCGATGGTTCACCCCTCCACTTT; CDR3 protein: CASSGGGDGSPLHF
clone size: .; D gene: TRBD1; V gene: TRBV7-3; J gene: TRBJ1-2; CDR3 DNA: TGTGCCAGCAGGGCTGGGACAGAACGTGGCTACACCTTC; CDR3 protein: CASRAGTERGYTF
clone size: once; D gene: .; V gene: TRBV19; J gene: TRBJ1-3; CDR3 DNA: TGTGCCAGTACCACTCTGGGAAACACCATATATTTT; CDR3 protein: CASTTLGNTIYF
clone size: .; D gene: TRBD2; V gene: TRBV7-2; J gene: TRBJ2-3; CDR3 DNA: TGTGCCAGCAGCTTAATCGGGGGGGCAGATACGCAGTATTTT; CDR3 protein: CASSLIGGADTQYF
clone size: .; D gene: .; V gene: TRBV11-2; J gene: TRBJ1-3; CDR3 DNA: TGTGCCAGCAGCCCCCCAGCTCTTTATAGGAACACCATATATTTT; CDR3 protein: CASSPPALYRNTIYF
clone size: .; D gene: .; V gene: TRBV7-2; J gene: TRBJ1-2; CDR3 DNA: TGTGCCAGCAGCTTAGGGCCGCAGTATGGCTACACCTTC; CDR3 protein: CASSLGPQYGYTF
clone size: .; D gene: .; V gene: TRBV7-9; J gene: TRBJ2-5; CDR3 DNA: TGTGCCAGCAGCACAGAGACAGAGCCCGTGGAGACCCAGTACTTC; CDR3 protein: CASSTETEPVETQYF
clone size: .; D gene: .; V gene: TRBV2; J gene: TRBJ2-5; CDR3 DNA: TGTGCCAGCAGTGATCCGGACCCCCAGTACTTC; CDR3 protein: CASSDPDPQYF
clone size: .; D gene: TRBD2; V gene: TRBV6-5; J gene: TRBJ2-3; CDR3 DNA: TGTGCCAGCAGTTACCGCGGGGGGGACACAGATACGCAGTATTTT; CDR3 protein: CASSYRGGDTDTQYF
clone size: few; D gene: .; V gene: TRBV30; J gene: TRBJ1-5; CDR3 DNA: TGTGCCTGCCAGAGACAGGGCAATCAGCCCCAGCATTTT; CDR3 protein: CACQRQGNQPQHF
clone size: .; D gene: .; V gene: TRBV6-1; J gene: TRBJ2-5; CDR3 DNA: TGTGCCAGCAGTGAAGCATGGGAGACCCAGTACTTC; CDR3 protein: CASSEAWETQYF
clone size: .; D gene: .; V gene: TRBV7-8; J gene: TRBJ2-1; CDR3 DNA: TGTGCCAGCAGCTTAGTAATCAATGAGCAGTTCTTC; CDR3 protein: CASSLVINEQFF
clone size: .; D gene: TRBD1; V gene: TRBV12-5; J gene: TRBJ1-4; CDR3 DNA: TGTGCTAGTGGTTTAGGGACAGGCAATGAAAAACTGTTTTTT; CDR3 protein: CASGLGTGNEKLFF
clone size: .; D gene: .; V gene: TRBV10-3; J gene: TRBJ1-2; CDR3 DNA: TGTGCCATCAGTGACTCCGGGGGAGTGAACCTTAACTATGGCTACACCTTC; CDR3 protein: CAISDSGGVNLNYGYTF
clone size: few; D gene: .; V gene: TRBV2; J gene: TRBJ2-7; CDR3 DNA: TGTGCCAGCAGTGCTCCCGGCAACTACGAGCAGTACTTC; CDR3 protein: CASSAPGNYEQYF
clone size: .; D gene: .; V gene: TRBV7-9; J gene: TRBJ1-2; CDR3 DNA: TGTGCCAGCAGCTTGTTGGCGGGGAATTATCCCTTC; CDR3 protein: CASSLLAGNYPF
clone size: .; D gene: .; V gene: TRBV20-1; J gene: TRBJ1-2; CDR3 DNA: TGCAGTGCTACCCCCATCGCTGGCTACACCTTC; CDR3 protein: CSATPIAGYTF
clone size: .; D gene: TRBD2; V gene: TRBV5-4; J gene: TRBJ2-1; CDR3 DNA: TGTGCCAGCAGCTTGGGTGGCGGGGGAGGAAATGAGCAGTTCTTC; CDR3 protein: CASSLGGGGGNEQFF
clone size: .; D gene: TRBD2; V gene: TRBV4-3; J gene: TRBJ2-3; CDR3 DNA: TGCGCCAGCAGCAGCACTAGCGGGGGCCGGGGTGCAGATACGCAGTATTTT; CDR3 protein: CASSSTSGGRGADTQYF
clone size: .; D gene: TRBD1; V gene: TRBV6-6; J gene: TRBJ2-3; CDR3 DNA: TGTGCCAGCCGGGCAGGGGGCGTCACAGATACGCAGTATTTT; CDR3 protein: CASRAGGVTDTQYF
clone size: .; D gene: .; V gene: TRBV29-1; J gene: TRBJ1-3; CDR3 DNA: TGCAGCGTTGAAGAGGGGGGTGGTTCCAGCACCATATATTTT; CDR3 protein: CSVEEGGGSSTIYF
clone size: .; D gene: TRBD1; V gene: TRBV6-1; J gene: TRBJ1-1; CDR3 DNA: TGTGCCAGCAGTAGGACAGGGCCTCTGAACACTGAAGCTTTCTTT; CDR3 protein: CASSRTGPLNTEAFF
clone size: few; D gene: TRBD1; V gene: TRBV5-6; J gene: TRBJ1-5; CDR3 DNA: TGTGCCAGCAGCTTGGGGGCGGGACAGCGTCAGCCCCAGCATTTT; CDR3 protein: CASSLGAGQRQPQHF
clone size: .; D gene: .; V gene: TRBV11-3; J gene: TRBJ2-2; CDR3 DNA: TGTGCCAGCAGCTTTCTCATCGGGGGAACCGGGGAGCTGTTTTTT; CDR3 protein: CASSFLIGGTGELFF
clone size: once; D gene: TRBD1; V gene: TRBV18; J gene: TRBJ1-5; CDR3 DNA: TGTGCCAGCTCACCACCAGGGGGCAGCAATCAGCCCCAGCATTTT; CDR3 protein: CASSPPGGSNQPQHF
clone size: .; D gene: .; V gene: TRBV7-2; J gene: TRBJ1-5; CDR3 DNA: TGTGCCAGCAGCCGCAGCGAGAATCAGCCCCAGCATTTT; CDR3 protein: CASSRSENQPQHF
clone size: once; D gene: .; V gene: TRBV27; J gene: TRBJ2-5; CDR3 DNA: TGTGCCAGCAGTCCTACAGGGCCCGGAGAGACCCAGTACTTC; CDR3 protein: CASSPTGPGETQYF
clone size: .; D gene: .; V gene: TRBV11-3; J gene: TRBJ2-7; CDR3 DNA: TGTGCCAGCAGCTTAGACAGCTACGAGCAGTACTTC; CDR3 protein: CASSLDSYEQYF
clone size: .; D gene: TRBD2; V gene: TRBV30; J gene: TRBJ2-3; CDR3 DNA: TGTGCCTGGAGTCCGGGAGGCCCCACAGATACGCAGTATTTT; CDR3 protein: CAWSPGGPTDTQYF
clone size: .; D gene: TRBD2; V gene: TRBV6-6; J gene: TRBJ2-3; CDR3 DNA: TGTGCCAGCAGTTACTCAAACAGCGGGGGAGATACGCAGTATTTT; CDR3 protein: CASSYSNSGGDTQYF
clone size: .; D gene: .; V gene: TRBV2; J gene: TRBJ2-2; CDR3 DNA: TGTGCCAGCAGTGTACAGTTCACCGGGGAGCTGTTTTTT; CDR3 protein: CASSVQFTGELFF
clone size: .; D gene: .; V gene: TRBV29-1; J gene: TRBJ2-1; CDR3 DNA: TGCAGCGTTGAACTTGGGTATCACAATGAGCAGTTCTTC; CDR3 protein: CSVELGYHNEQFF
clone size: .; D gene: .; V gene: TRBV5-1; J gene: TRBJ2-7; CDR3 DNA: TGCGCCATCGGCACAGGCGAGCAGTACTTC; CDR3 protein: CAIGTGEQYF
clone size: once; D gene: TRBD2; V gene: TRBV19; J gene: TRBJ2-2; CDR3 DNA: TGTGCCAGTAGTCCCCTGAGGACTAGCGGGACCGCGAACACCGGGGAGCTGTTTTTT; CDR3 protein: CASSPLRTSGTANTGELFF
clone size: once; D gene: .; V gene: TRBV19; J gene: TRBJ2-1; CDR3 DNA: TGTGCCAGTAGTATTGGGTCAGGGAACGAGCAGTTCTTC; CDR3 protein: CASSIGSGNEQFF
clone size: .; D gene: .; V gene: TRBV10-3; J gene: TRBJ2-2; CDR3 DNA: TGTGCCGCGTCAGGGACCGGGGAGCTGTTTTTT; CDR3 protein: CAASGTGELFF
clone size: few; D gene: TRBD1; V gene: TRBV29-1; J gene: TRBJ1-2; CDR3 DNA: TGCAGCGTTGTAGCAGGGGGAGGCTACACCTTC; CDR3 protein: CSVVAGGGYTF
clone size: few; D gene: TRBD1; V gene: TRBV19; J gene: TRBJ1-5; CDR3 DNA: TGTGCCAGTAGTATAGGTGGGACAGGCAATCAGCCCCAGCATTTT; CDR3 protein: CASSIGGTGNQPQHF
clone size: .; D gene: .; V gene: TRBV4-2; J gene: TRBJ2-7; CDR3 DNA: TGTGCCAGCAGCCCTACCGCGGGGACAGTGGGCTACGAGCAGTACTTC; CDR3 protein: CASSPTAGTVGYEQYF
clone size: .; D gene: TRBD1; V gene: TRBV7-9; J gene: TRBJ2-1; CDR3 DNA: TGTGCCAGCAGCTTAGACGGACAGGGCGGTGAGCAGTTCTTC; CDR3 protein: CASSLDGQGGEQFF
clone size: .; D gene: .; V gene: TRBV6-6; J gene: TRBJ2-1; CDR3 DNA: TGTGCCAGCAGTGAGGCGGACAGCTCGGAGCAGTTCTTC; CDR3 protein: CASSEADSSEQFF
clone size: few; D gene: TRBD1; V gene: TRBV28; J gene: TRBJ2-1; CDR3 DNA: TGTGCCAGCAGAGGGGGCAGCCCCTACAATGAGCAGTTCTTC; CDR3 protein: CASRGGSPYNEQFF
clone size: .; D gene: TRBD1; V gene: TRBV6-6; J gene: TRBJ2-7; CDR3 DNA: TGTGCCAGCAGGCCAGGGGGACCCTACGAGCAGTACTTC; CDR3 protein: CASRPGGPYEQYF
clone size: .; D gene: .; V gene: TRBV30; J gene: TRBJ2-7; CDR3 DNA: TGTGCCTGGAGTGGACGGATCTACGAGCAGTACTTC; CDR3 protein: CAWSGRIYEQYF